A single T cell receptor beta chain is shown here with its context. Its target is unknown. The data originate from a study of blood T cells in healthy people across ages. Study findings and constraints: Older age went with lower TCR beta diversity per million T cells, in a roughly linear way.

A sample-barcoded 5' primer and a J-beta primer mix were used in a second PCR of roughly 7 to 11 cycles. Each CDR3 protein is one row after TCRdb ran MiXCR on the 5' RACE reads. The sample holds around 800,000 distinct CDR3 sequences, more than 25% seen once. The CDR3 runs to 15 residues. Trimming took 2 bases from V and 6 from J, leaving 13 bases between them. Germline V CDR1 and CDR2: MNHEY, SMNVEV (reference sequence). These data also formed part of another study, on T cells of mothers and their children. That source reports: In cDNA synthesis, all of the extracted RNA was used at roughly 1.5 ug per 15 ul.

Specimen: blood. This receptor was identified in a boy younger than 18 in good health. This chain joins TRBV27 and TRBJ1-4; weak D call: TRBD1 (6 bases). The CDR3 sequence: CASSLKGRGHEKLFF. CDR3 DNA: TGTGCCAGCAGTTTAAAAGGCAGGGGACATGAAAAACTGTTTTTT.